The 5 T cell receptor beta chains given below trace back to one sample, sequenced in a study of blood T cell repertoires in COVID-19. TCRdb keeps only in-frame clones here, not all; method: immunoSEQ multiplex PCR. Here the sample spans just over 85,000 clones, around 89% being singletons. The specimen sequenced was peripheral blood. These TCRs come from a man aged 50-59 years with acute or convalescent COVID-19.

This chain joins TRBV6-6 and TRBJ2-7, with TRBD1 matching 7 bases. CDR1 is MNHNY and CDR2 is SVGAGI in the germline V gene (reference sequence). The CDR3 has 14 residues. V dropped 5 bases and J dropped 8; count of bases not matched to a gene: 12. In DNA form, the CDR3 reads TGTGCCAGCAGTACCACGGGACAGCTCTTTCAGCAGTACGTC. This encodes CASSTTGQLFQQYV.

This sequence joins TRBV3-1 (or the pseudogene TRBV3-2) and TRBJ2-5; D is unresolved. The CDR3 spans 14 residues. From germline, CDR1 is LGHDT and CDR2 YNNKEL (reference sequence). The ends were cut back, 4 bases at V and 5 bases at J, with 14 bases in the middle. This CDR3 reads CASSPGSRAETQYF. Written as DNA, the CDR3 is TGTGCCAGCAGCCCTGGTTCGCGTGCGGAGACCCAGTACTTC.

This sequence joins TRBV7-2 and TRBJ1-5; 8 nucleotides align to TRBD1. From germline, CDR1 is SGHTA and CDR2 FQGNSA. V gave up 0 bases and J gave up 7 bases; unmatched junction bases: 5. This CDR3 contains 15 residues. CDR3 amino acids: CASSLAGTGRQPQHF. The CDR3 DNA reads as TGTGCCAGCAGCTTAGCCGGGACAGGCAGGCAGCCCCAGCATTTT.

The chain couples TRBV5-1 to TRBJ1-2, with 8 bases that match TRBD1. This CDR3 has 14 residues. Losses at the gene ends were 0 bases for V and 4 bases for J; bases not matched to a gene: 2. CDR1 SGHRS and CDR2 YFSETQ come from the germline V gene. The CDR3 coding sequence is TGCGCCAGCAGCTTGGCCGACAGGGGCTATGGCTACACCTTC. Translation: CASSLADRGYGYTF.

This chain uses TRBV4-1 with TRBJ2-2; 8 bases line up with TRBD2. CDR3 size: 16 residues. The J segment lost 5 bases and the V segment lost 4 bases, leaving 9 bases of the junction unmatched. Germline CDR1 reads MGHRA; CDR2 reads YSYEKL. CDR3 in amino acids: CASSLLSGAGTGELFF. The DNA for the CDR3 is TGCGCCAGCAGCCTCCTTAGCGGGGCGGGGACCGGGGAGCTGTTTTTT.